This passage covers 13 T cell receptor beta chains from one sample sequenced in a study of cytomegalovirus exposure and HLA in healthy donors. The protocol was immunoSEQ multiplex PCR, while the TCRdb copy is restricted to in-frame clones and leaves out a portion. The sample includes about 110,000 clones, roughly nine tenths of them seen just once. Sequencing was done on a sample of PBMCs. The source of these receptors is a woman aged 18 to 35 in good health and CMV-seronegative.

The chain joins TRBV28 to TRBJ1-1; the match to TRBD1 covers 10 bases. Germline CDR1 MDHEN, CDR2 SYDVKM. The CDR3 is 15 residues long. The junction had 6 bases not matched to a gene; V was cut back by 7 bases and J by 1 base. The CDR3: CASTGTGEWNTEAFF. The CDR3 bases are TGTGCCAGCACGGGGACAGGGGAATGGAACACTGAAGCTTTCTTT.

This clone turned up a few times. The chain recombines TRBV6-5 with TRBJ1-5, with a tentative D call TRBD1 (6 bases). The CDR3 has 14 residues. Germline CDR1 MNHEY, CDR2 SVGAGI. Trimming left V 6 bases short and J 3 bases short, with 12 bases between. This chain's CDR3 is CASSYAGVNQPQHF. Written as DNA, the CDR3 is TGTGCCAGCAGCTACGCAGGGGTCAATCAGCCCCAGCATTTT.

The chain recombines TRBV5-4 with TRBJ2-6, with D unresolved. V gave up 6 bases and J gave up 0 bases, with 10 bases separating them. CDR3 length equals 15 residues. Germline V gene lookup returns CDR1 SGHNT and CDR2 YYREEE (reference sequence). The CDR3 DNA reads TGTGCCAGCACCCTATTCCTCTCTGGGGCCAACGTCCTGACTTTC. Amino acids: CASTLFLSGANVLTF. Full variable domain (remainder filled in from reference TRBV5-4 and TRBJ2-6): ETGVTQSPTHLIKTRGQQVTLRCSSQSGHNTVSWYQQALGQGPQFIFQYYREEENGRGNFPPRFSGLQFPNYSSELNVNALELDDSALYLCASTLFLSGANVLTFGAGSRLTVL.

J is TRBJ1-1 and V is TRBV29-1; tentatively, D is TRBD1 (5 bases). CDR1 and CDR2 (germline): SQVTM, ANQGSEA. The V gene lost 6 bases and the J gene lost 1 base, with 12 bases spanning the gap. The CDR3 is made up of 13 amino acids. CDR3 in DNA: TGCAGCGTGGTGACAGCTAGGAACACTGAAGCTTTCTTT. Amino acids: CSVVTARNTEAFF. The full variable domain, in which reference TRBV29-1 and TRBJ1-1 provide the parts outside the CDR3, is SAVISQKPSRDICQRGTSLTIQCQVDSQVTMMFWYRQQPGQSLTLIATANQGSEATYESGFVIDKFPISRPNLTFSTLTVSNMSPEDSSIYLCSVVTARNTEAFFGQGTRLTVV.

This chain uses TRBV29-1 with TRBJ1-1; a weak D match, TRBD1 (5 bases). CDR1 is SQVTM and CDR2 is ANQGSEA in the germline V gene. CDR3 length: 12 residues. The V gene lost 4 bases and the J gene lost 1 base, with 7 bases spanning the gap. CDR3 coding DNA: TGCAGCGTTGGACAGCAGAACACTGAAGCTTTCTTT. Encoded protein: CSVGQQNTEAFF.

The chain couples TRBV19 to TRBJ2-1, with 9 bases lining up with TRBD2. With V trimmed by 7 bases and J by 9 bases, 13 bases remained unmatched. The CDR3 has 15 residues. Germline V gene sequence: CDR1 LNHDA, CDR2 SQIVND (reference sequence). CDR3: CASNTAGGAGIEQFF. For the CDR3, the DNA is TGTGCCAGTAATACAGCGGGAGGAGCCGGCATTGAGCAGTTCTTC. The full variable domain, its missing parts supplied by reference TRBV19 and TRBJ2-1, is DGGITQSPKYLFRKEGQNVTLSCEQNLNHDAMYWYRQDPGQGLRLIYYSQIVNDFQKGDIAEGYSVSREKKESFPLTVTSAQKNPTAFYLCASNTAGGAGIEQFFGPGTRLTVL.

This clone has only a few counts. The chain is built from TRBV7-3 and TRBJ2-1; 9 nucleotides align to TRBD1. The trim removed 3 bases at V and 9 bases at J, leaving 3 bases unmatched. The V gene's germline CDR1 is SGHTA and CDR2 FQGTGA. The CDR3 contains 13 residues. The CDR3 DNA is TGTGCCAGCAGCTTTGGGACAGGGTTTGAGCAGTTCTTC. This encodes CASSFGTGFEQFF.

The V and J genes are TRBV28 and TRBJ2-1; D ambiguous. This CDR3 is 13 amino acids long. Germline CDR1 is MDHEN and CDR2 is SYDVKM. V was trimmed by 2 bases and J by 3 bases, leaving 5 bases between them. CDR3 loop: CASSLQLYNEQFF. The CDR3 DNA sequence: TGTGCCAGCAGTTTACAACTCTACAATGAGCAGTTCTTC.

This clone turned up a few times. The gene calls are TRBV6-1 and TRBJ2-3; TRBD2 is a possible D gene (5 bases). The CDR3 spans 14 residues. Germline CDR1 is MNHNS and CDR2 is SASEGT. The V end lost 3 bases, the J end lost 5 bases, and 12 bases lay between the germline ends. CDR3 bases: TGTGCCAGCAGTGAGACTACGGAAGTAGATACGCAGTATTTT. Translated: CASSETTEVDTQYF.

This chain links TRBV27 with TRBJ2-1; TRBD2 matches at 15 bases. CDR1 and CDR2 (germline): MNHEY, SMNVEV (reference sequence). The CDR3 spans 15 residues. The ends lost 6 bases at V and 8 bases at J; junction bases unmatched: 5. The CDR3 DNA reads TGTGCCAGCAGCGCGGGACTAGCGGGAGGTGATGAGCAGTTCTTC. Translating it yields CASSAGLAGGDEQFF.

The CDR3 DNA is TGTGCCACCAGCAGAGGGCCGGGACAGGGGGACCACGAGCAGTACTTC. Translating it yields CATSRGPGQGDHEQYF. The V and J genes are TRBV15 and TRBJ2-7; 11 nucleotides align to TRBD1. This CDR3 contains 16 residues. Germline CDR1 LNHNV, CDR2 YYDKDF (reference sequence). The V and J ends lost 1 base and 5 bases, in that order; junction bases with no gene match: 7. Full variable domain (missing parts from reference TRBV15 and TRBJ2-7): DAMVIQNPRYQVTQFGKPVTLSCSQTLNHNVMYWYQQKSSQAPKLLFHYYDKDFNNEADTPDNFQSRRPNTSFCFLDIRSPGLGDTAMYLCATSRGPGQGDHEQYFGPGTRLTVT.

This CDR3 is CASSQGMIEMEGKKLFF. The CDR3 DNA is TGCGCCAGCAGCCAAGGAATGATCGAAATGGAGGGGAAAAAACTGTTTTTT. V gene TRBV4-1 combines with J gene TRBJ1-4, with D maybe TRBD1 (5 bases). Per the germline V gene, CDR1 is MGHRA and CDR2 is YSYEKL. The CDR3 covers 17 residues. Trimming shortened V by 1 base and J by 9 bases, and 21 bases separated the two germline ends.

Details on this clone: Sequence at one end of the junction differs from germline and may be a read error. The V and J genes are TRBV7-3 and TRBJ1-2, with D hard to call. Germline assignment: CDR1 SGHTA and CDR2 FQGTGA. The CDR3 consists of 13 residues. The CDR3 nucleotides are TGTGCCAGCAGCCTAACAGCCTCCCGGGGCTACACCTTC. Translated: CASSLTASRGYTF.